This T cell receptor (beta chain) appears in the sequencing data of a study of T cells in Graves' hyperthyroidism and ophthalmopathy. Study-level findings and limits: Ophthalmopathy was separated from stable hyperthyroidism by a 13 V-J model. In blood, most of the thyroid clonotypes expanded above 0.001 were also present.

Amplified TCR beta CDR3 regions derived from RNA transcripts. First-round RT-PCR targeting the TCR CDR3 was performed with the HTBI primer set. TCRdb used MiXCR to reprocess the multiplex PCR reads, holding one entry per CDR3 protein. The table shows about 520,000 distinct CDR3 sequences, with less than 25% occurring only once. In its sample, this clonotype was seen many times. Its matching antigen is unknown. The source of this sequence is a man between 18 and 29 years old with Graves' hyperthyroidism. The source material was blood.

CDR3: CASTPTGSYGYTF. The CDR3 nucleotides read TGTGCCAGTACTCCGACAGGATCTTATGGCTACACCTTC. This chain links TRBV19 with TRBJ1-2, with TRBD1 as a possible D gene (6 bases). CDR3 size: 13 residues. Per the germline V gene, CDR1 is LNHDA and CDR2 is SQIVND (reference sequence). V lost 7 bases and J 5 bases, leaving 14 bases between the germline ends.